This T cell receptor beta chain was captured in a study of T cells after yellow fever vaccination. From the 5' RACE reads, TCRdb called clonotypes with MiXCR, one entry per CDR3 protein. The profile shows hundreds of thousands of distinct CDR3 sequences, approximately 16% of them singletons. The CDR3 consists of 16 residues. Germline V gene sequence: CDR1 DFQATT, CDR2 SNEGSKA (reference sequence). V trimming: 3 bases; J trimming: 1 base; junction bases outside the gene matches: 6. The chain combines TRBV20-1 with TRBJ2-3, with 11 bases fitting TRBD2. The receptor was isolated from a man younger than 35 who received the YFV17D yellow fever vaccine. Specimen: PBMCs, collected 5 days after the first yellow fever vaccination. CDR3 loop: CSARITSGRGTDTQYF. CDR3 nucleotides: TGCAGTGCTAGGATTACTAGCGGGAGAGGCACAGATACGCAGTATTTT.